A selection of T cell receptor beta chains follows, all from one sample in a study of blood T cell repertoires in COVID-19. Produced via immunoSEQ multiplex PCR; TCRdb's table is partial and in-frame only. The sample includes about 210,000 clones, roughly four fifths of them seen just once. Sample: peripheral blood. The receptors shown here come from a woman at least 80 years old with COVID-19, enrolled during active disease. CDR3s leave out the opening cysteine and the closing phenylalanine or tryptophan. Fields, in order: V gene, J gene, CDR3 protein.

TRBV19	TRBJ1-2	ASRNRNPRYGYT
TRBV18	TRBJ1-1	ASSPRAGGRTEAF
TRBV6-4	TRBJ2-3	ASSDSTSGGVDTQY
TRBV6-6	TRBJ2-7	ASRRDGQHYEQY
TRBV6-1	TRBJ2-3	ASSEYRVSDTQY
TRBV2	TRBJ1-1	ASSLYESTEAF
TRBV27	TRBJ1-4	ASSLNAPDRAGGNEKLF
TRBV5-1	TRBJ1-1	ASSLGQLLNTEAF
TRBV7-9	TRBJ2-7	ASTPLGRSVQY
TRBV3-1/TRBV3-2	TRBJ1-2	ASSPWTGDREGYT
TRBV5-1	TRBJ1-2	ASSPDHYPGYGYT
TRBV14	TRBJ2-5	ASSRAGLAVQETQY
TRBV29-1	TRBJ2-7	SVAGGQGVGEQY
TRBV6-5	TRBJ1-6	ASSSTVRGPLH
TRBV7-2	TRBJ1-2	ASSPGGVQGYGYT
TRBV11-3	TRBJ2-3	ASSTGGSGTQY
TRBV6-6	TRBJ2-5	ASSLGLVKETQY
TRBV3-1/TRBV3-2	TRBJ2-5	ASSQDAAGRETQY
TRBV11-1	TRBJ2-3	ASSGDREFGADTQY
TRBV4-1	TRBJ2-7	ASRGGGAKDVSYEQY
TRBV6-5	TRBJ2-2	ASRRDNAIGELF
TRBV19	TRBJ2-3	ASSIGAGVIDTQY
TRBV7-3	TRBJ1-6	ASSPSYNSPLH
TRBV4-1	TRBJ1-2	ASSQDTGGFDIYYGYT